This TCR beta chain was identified during a study of T cell responses to AZD1222 COVID-19 vaccine. This CDR3 spans 16 amino acids. Trimming cost V 1 base and J 4 bases; bases outside gene matches: 4. Germline CDR1 is SGHTA and CDR2 is FQGNSA. Measured with immunoSEQ multiplex PCR; TCRdb has only the in-frame clones, and not every one. The profile shows around 150,000 clones, under 95% of them singletons. Overall study findings and caveats: Repertoires were obtained solely post-peak T cell response. CD4 TCRs covered the whole spike, strongest at regions 160-218 and 743-854.

Comment on this clone: What it binds is not known.

The sample here was peripheral blood, taken 28 days after the second AZD1222 dose. This sequence joins TRBV7-2 and TRBJ2-1; the match to TRBD2 covers 10 bases. This clonotype was obtained from an adult who received the AZD1222 COVID-19 vaccine. CDR3 residues: CASSLDLAGVYNEQFF. DNA of the CDR3: TGTGCCAGCAGCTTAGACCTAGCGGGAGTATACAATGAGCAGTTCTTC. The complete variable domain, with remaining parts taken from reference TRBV7-2 and TRBJ2-1, reads GAGVSQSPSNKVTEKGKDVELRCDPISGHTALYWYRQSLGQGLEFLIYFQGNSAPDKSGLPSDRFSAERTGGSVSTLTIQRTQQEDSAVYLCASSLDLAGVYNEQFFGPGTRLTVL.